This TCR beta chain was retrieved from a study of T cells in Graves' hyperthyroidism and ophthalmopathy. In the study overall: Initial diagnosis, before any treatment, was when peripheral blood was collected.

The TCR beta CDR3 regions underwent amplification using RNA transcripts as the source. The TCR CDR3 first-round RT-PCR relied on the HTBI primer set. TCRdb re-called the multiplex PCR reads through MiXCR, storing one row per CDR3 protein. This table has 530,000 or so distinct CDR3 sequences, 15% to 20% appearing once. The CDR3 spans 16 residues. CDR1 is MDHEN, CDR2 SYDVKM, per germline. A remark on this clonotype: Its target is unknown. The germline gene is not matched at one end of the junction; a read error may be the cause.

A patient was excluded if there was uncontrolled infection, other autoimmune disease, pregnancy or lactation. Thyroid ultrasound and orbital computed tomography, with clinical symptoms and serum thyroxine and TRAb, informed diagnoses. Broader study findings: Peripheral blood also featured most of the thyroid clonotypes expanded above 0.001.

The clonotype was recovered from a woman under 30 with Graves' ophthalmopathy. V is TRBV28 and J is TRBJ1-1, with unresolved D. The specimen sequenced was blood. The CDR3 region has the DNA TGTGCCAGCAGTTACGAACTACAGACGGGGAACACTGTAGCTTTCTTT. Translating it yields CASSYELQTGNTVAFF.